A selection of T cell receptor beta chains follows, all from one sample in a study of blood T cell repertoires in COVID-19. Profiling relied on immunoSEQ multiplex PCR, and the TCRdb table lists in-frame clones only, not all of them. In the table there are about 68,000 clones, roughly 91% of which are singletons. Material for sequencing was peripheral blood. The receptor source for this set is a man aged 35-49 years with COVID-19, enrolled during active disease. Each CDR3 is given with its conserved first and last residue. A D gene is named only where the DNA matches it firmly. Size is stated for part of the rows, as once, few or many counts, or as a class when the clone is expanded.

V: TRBV12-3/TRBV12-4
D: .
J: TRBJ1-3
size: .
DNA: TGTGCCAGCAGTTTGAGGCAGGGAAACACCATATATTTT
CDR3: CASSLRQGNTIYF

V: TRBV6-5
D: .
J: TRBJ1-5
size: .
DNA: TGTGCCAGCCAGTATGGTAGCAATCAGCCCCAGCATTTT
CDR3: CASQYGSNQPQHF

V: TRBV7-2
D: TRBD2
J: TRBJ2-1
size: once
DNA: TGTGCCAGCCCCCGCGGGGGGCCTAATGAGCAGTTCTTC
CDR3: CASPRGGPNEQFF

V: TRBV7-2
D: .
J: TRBJ1-5
size: once
DNA: TGTGCCAGCAGCCCTAGAGCAGGGTCGGACAATCAGCCCCAGCATTTT
CDR3: CASSPRAGSDNQPQHF

V: TRBV4-1
D: .
J: TRBJ1-5
size: .
DNA: TGCGCCAGCAGCCAAGTCATCAGTGACAATCAGCCCCAGCATTTT
CDR3: CASSQVISDNQPQHF

V: TRBV6-5
D: .
J: TRBJ1-2
size: .
DNA: TGTGCCAGCAGGGGCACGGGGGTCGTTCGTGGCTACACCTTC
CDR3: CASRGTGVVRGYTF

V: TRBV25-1
D: .
J: TRBJ2-7
size: .
DNA: TGTGCCAGCAGTGCACAGGACCTATACGAGCAGTACTTC
CDR3: CASSAQDLYEQYF

V: TRBV19
D: TRBD1
J: TRBJ2-2
size: .
DNA: TGTGCCAGTAGTATCGGACAGGGGAAGGACACCGGGGAGCTGTTTTTT
CDR3: CASSIGQGKDTGELFF

V: TRBV6-5
D: .
J: TRBJ2-7
size: .
DNA: TGTGCCAGCAGTTACTCGAGCTGGAGCTCCTACGAGCAGTACTTC
CDR3: CASSYSSWSSYEQYF

V: TRBV28
D: .
J: TRBJ1-6
size: .
DNA: TGTGCCAGCAGTTCGGGGATTTCACCCCTCCACTTT
CDR3: CASSSGISPLHF

V: TRBV7-2
D: .
J: TRBJ2-7
size: .
DNA: TGTGCCAGCAGCTTAGATCGGACATCCCACGAGCAGTACTTC
CDR3: CASSLDRTSHEQYF

V: TRBV5-1
D: TRBD1
J: TRBJ2-6
size: .
DNA: TGCGCCAGCAGCTTGGCCATGGACAGGGCGGATGGGGCCAACGTCCTGACTTTC
CDR3: CASSLAMDRADGANVLTF

V: TRBV12-1
D: .
J: TRBJ2-7
size: .
DNA: TGTGCCAGCAGCTCTAGCGGCTACGAGCAGTACTTC
CDR3: CASSSSGYEQYF

V: TRBV7-6
D: .
J: TRBJ2-6
size: .
DNA: TGTGCCAGCAGCGAAGACAGACACTCTGGGGCCAACGTCCTGACTTTC
CDR3: CASSEDRHSGANVLTF

V: TRBV2
D: .
J: TRBJ2-7
size: once
DNA: TGTGCCGGAGGACGTACCTACGAGCAGTACTTC
CDR3: CAGGRTYEQYF

V: TRBV15
D: .
J: TRBJ1-1
size: .
DNA: TGTGCCACCAGCCGAGGAGGACAGTACACTGAAGCTTTCTTT
CDR3: CATSRGGQYTEAFF

V: TRBV30
D: TRBD2
J: TRBJ2-3
size: .
DNA: TGTGCACACGAACTAGCGGGTAAAGATACGCAGTATTTT
CDR3: CAHELAGKDTQYF

V: TRBV9
D: .
J: TRBJ1-6
size: .
DNA: TGTGCCAGCAGCGGAAAAAAGACGGAGAACTATAATTCACCCCTCCACTTT
CDR3: CASSGKKTENYNSPLHF

V: TRBV6-5
D: .
J: TRBJ2-7
size: .
DNA: TGTGCCTCTAGGGGGGCAGGGGGTCGATACGAGCAGTACTTC
CDR3: CASRGAGGRYEQYF

V: TRBV19
D: .
J: TRBJ2-5
size: once
DNA: TGTGCCAGTAGTATGACTAAGGACAGTGAGACCCAGTACTTC
CDR3: CASSMTKDSETQYF

V: TRBV6-1
D: TRBD1
J: TRBJ2-7
size: .
DNA: TGTGCCAGCAGTGACCTGACAGGGCCTCAGGAGCAGTACTTC
CDR3: CASSDLTGPQEQYF

V: TRBV6-1
D: .
J: TRBJ1-2
size: .
DNA: TGTGCCAGCAGTGAAACGGGAGGGGGAGTTAATGGCTACACCTTC
CDR3: CASSETGGGVNGYTF

V: TRBV28
D: .
J: TRBJ1-5
size: .
DNA: TGTGCCAGCAGTTCTCAGGGTCACGGGTACCAGCCCCAGCATTTT
CDR3: CASSSQGHGYQPQHF

V: TRBV7-6
D: .
J: TRBJ1-2
size: once
DNA: TGTGCCAGCAGCCCCCTCAATGGGTTTGAGGCCTATGGCTACACCTTC
CDR3: CASSPLNGFEAYGYTF